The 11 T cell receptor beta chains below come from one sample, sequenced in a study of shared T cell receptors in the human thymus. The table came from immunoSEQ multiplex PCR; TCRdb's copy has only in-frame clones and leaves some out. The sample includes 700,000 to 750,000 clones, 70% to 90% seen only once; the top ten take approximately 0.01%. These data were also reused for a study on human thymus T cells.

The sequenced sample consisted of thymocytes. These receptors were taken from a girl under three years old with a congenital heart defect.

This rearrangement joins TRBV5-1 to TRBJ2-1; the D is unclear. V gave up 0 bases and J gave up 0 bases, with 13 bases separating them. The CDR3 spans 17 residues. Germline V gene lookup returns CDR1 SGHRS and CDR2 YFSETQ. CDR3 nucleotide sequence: TGCGCCAGCAGCTTGGGGGCAGATAATAGCTCCTACAATGAGCAGTTCTTC. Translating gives CASSLGADNSSYNEQFF.

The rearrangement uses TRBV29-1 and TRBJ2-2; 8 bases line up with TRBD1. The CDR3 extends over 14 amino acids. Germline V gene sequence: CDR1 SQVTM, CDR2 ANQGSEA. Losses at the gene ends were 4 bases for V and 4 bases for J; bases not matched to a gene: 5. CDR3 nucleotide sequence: TGCAGCGTTGGGGGTACAGGGGGCACCGGGGAGCTGTTTTTT. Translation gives CSVGGTGGTGELFF.

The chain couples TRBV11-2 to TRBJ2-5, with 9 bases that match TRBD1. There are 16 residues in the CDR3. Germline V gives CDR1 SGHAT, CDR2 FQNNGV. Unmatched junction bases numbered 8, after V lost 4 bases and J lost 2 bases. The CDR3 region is CASSSVTDRGQETQYF. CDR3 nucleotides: TGTGCCAGCAGCTCAGTAACGGACAGGGGACAAGAGACCCAGTACTTC.

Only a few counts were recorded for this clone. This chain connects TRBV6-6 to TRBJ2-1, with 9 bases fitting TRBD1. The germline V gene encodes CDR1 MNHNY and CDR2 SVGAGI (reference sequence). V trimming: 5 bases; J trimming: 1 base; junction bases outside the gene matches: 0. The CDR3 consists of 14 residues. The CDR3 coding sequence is TGTGCCAGCAGTGACAGGGGGTCCTACAATGAGCAGTTCTTC. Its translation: CASSDRGSYNEQFF.

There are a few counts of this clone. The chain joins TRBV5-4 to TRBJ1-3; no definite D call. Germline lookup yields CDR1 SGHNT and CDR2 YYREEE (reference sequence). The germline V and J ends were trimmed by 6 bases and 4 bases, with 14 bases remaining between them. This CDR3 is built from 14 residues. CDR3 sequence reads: CASKESPPGNTIYF. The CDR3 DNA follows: TGTGCCAGCAAAGAGTCCCCGCCAGGAAACACCATATATTTT.

The CDR3, as DNA: TGTGCCAGCTCACCACCGGTTGGCGAAAAACTGTTTTTT. Translated: CASSPPVGEKLFF. The chain combines TRBV18 with TRBJ1-4; D gene uncertain. The CDR3 runs 13 residues. The V end was cut by 0 bases, the J end by 8 bases, with 7 bases between. Per germline, CDR1 KGHSH and CDR2 LQKENI.

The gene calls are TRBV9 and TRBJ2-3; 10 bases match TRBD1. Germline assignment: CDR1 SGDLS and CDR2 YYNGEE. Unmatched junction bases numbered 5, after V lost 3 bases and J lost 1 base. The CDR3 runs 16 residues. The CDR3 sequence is CASSARDRGRTDTQYF. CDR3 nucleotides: TGTGCCAGCAGCGCTAGGGACAGGGGACGCACAGATACGCAGTATTTT.

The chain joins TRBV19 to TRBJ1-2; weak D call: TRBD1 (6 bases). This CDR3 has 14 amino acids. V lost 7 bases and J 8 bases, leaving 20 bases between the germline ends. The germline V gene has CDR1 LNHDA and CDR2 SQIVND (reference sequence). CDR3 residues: CASTSSTGTPGYTF. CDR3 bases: TGTGCCAGTACCTCCTCGACAGGAACTCCCGGCTACACCTTC. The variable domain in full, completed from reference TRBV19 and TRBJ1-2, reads DGGITQSPKYLFRKEGQNVTLSCEQNLNHDAMYWYRQDPGQGLRLIYYSQIVNDFQKGDIAEGYSVSREKKESFPLTVTSAQKNPTAFYLCASTSSTGTPGYTFGSGTRLTVV.

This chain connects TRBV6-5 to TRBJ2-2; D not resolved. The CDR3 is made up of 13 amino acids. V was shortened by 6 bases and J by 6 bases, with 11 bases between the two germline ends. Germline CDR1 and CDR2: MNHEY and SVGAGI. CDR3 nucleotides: TGTGCCAGCAGGCGAGGCTTGGCCGGGGAGCTGTTTTTT. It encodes CASRRGLAGELFF.

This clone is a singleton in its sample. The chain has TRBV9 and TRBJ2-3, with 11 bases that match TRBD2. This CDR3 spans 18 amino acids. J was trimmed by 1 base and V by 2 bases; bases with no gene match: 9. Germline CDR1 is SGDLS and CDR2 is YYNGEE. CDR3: CASSVSPASGGRTDTQYF. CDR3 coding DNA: TGTGCCAGCAGCGTCTCACCCGCTAGCGGGGGGCGCACAGATACGCAGTATTTT. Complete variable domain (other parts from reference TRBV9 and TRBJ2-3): DSGVTQTPKHLITATGQRVTLRCSPRSGDLSVYWYQQSLDQGLQFLIQYYNGEERAKGNILERFSAQQFPDLHSELNLSSLELGDSALYFCASSVSPASGGRTDTQYFGPGTRLTVL.

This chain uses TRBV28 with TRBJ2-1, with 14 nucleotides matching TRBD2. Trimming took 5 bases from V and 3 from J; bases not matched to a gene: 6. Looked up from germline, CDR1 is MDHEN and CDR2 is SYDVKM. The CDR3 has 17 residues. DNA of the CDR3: TGTGCCAGCAGTAAGACTAGCGGGGGGGCGGACTACAATGAGCAGTTCTTC. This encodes CASSKTSGGADYNEQFF.